This passage covers 12 T cell receptor beta chains from one sample sequenced in a study of Ad26.COV2.S vaccination and SARS-CoV-2 variants. Libraries were prepared by immunoSEQ multiplex PCR; TCRdb keeps only in-frame clonotypes and omits some of them. The data show around 250,000 clones, with approximately 89% seen just once and approximately 3.4% held by the top ten. Regarding treatment: over 15 received Ad26.COV2.S at low or high dose, single or two shots; 5 received placebo; per-sample allocation not given. Material that was analyzed had been drawn on day 63 after the first vaccine or placebo injection. Source: peripheral blood, taken in a trial of Ad26.COV2.S vaccine versus placebo. These receptors were obtained from a person aged 18-60 years who received the Ad26.COV2.S COVID-19 vaccine or a placebo.

The V call is TRBV5-1, the J call TRBJ2-7; no clear D gene. The ends were cut back, 4 bases at V and 1 base at J, with 9 bases in the middle. The germline V gene encodes CDR1 SGHRS and CDR2 YFSETQ. This CDR3 contains 13 residues. As DNA, the CDR3 is TGCGCCAGCAGCCCTGAAAATTCCTACGAGCAGTACTTC. Protein: CASSPENSYEQYF.

This chain joins TRBV5-1 and TRBJ2-7, with D uncertain. The length of the CDR3 is 15 residues. Trimming cost V 0 bases and J 0 bases, with 10 bases left between them. Germline CDR1 SGHRS, CDR2 YFSETQ. CDR3 DNA: TGCGCCAGCAGCTTGGGGCCTACCACCTCCTACGAGCAGTACTTC. Translated: CASSLGPTTSYEQYF. The whole variable domain, filled in from reference TRBV5-1 and TRBJ2-7, reads KAGVTQTPRYLIKTRGQQVTLSCSPISGHRSVSWYQQTPGQGLQFLFEYFSETQRNKGNFPGRFSGRQFSNSRSEMNVSTLELGDSALYLCASSLGPTTSYEQYFGPGTRLTVT.

The chain uses TRBV19 and TRBJ2-7, with D possibly TRBD1 on 6 matching bases. This CDR3 contains 14 residues. The V gene lost 3 bases and the J gene lost 1 base, with 10 bases spanning the gap. From germline, CDR1 is LNHDA and CDR2 SQIVND (reference sequence). CDR3 loop: CASSMGRGSYEQYF. In nucleotides, the CDR3 is TGTGCCAGTAGTATGGGCAGGGGATCCTACGAGCAGTACTTC.

V is TRBV18 and J is TRBJ2-1; a possible D gene is TRBD1 (6 bases). Per germline, CDR1 KGHSH and CDR2 LQKENI. The ends were cut back, 4 bases at V and 8 bases at J, with 12 bases in the middle. The CDR3 spans 13 residues. CDR3 protein: CASSLPNRDEQFF. The CDR3 DNA sequence: TGTGCCAGCTCACTCCCAAACAGGGATGAGCAGTTCTTC.

The gene calls are TRBV7-8 and TRBJ1-2; D unclear. The V gene lost 5 bases and the J gene lost 5 bases, with 15 bases spanning the gap. Per germline, CDR1 SGHVS and CDR2 FQNEAQ. The CDR3 extends over 14 amino acids. The DNA of the CDR3 is TGTGCCAGCAGCCCCGCCGTAACCAATTATGGCTACACCTTC. It codes for CASSPAVTNYGYTF.

The chain recombines TRBV7-6 with TRBJ2-5, with a weak D call TRBD2 (7 bases). The germline V and J ends were trimmed by 5 bases and 7 bases, with 23 bases remaining between them. Germline V gene sequence: CDR1 SGHVS, CDR2 FNYEAQ. The CDR3 has 16 residues. The CDR3 protein is CASSQVWGAGVRTQYF. Here the CDR3 DNA reads TGTGCCAGCAGCCAAGTCTGGGGGGCGGGGGTGAGGACCCAGTACTTC.

The chain couples TRBV2 to TRBJ2-7; D gene uncertain. Germline V gene sequence: CDR1 SNHLY, CDR2 FYNNEI. This CDR3 region has 15 residues. The V end lost 2 bases, the J end lost 1 base, and 12 bases lay between the germline ends. This chain's CDR3 is CASSELVVGSYEQYF. Here the CDR3 DNA reads TGTGCCAGCAGTGAATTGGTCGTAGGGTCCTACGAGCAGTACTTC.

The V gene is TRBV25-1, the J gene TRBJ1-1; D unresolved. This CDR3 has 13 residues. With 6 bases removed from V and 4 bases from J, the gap between germline ends came to 12 bases. Germline CDR1 and CDR2: MGHDK and SYGVNS. The CDR3 loop is CASRAGSGTEAFF. In nucleotides, the CDR3 is TGTGCCAGCAGAGCCGGGAGCGGCACTGAAGCTTTCTTT.

V gene TRBV7-5 combines with J gene TRBJ1-1; the DNA was not used to check the table's D call, TRBD1. TRBV7-5 is a pseudogene. CDR3 size: 14 residues. The CDR3 region has the DNA TGTGCCAGAAGACCCACAGGGGGTACCACTGAAGCTTTCTTT. Protein: CARRPTGGTTEAFF.

The chain uses TRBV5-6 and TRBJ1-1, with D possibly being TRBD1 (6 bases). This CDR3 comprises 14 residues. Between the trimmed V and J ends, which lost 3 bases and 5 bases, there was a span of 14 bases. The germline V gene has CDR1 SGHDT and CDR2 YYEEEE. CDR3 DNA: TGTGCCAGCAGCTCCGAGGGGGTTCGGACTGAAGCTTTCTTT. It specifies CASSSEGVRTEAFF.

The chain recombines TRBV7-8 with TRBJ2-2; D unclear. Germline V gene lookup returns CDR1 SGHVS and CDR2 FQNEAQ. V was cut by 5 bases and J by 5 bases, with 9 bases left in between. This CDR3 is 13 amino acids long. The DNA of the CDR3 is TGTGCCAGCAGCCGCATAAGAACCGGGGAGCTGTTTTTT. The encoded protein is CASSRIRTGELFF.

This chain uses TRBV28 with TRBJ1-1; 9 bases are shared with TRBD1. CDR1 and CDR2 from the germline V gene are MDHEN and SYDVKM. V shed 11 bases, J shed 1 base, and the junction held 11 bases outside the gene matches. The CDR3 contains 15 residues. The CDR3 DNA reads as TGTGCCGTTGGATCCGGGGACAGGGAGAACACTGAAGCTTTCTTT. It is translated as CAVGSGDRENTEAFF.